Following are 29 T cell receptor beta chains from one sample sequenced in a study of T cell responses to AZD1222 COVID-19 vaccine. The table came from immunoSEQ multiplex PCR; TCRdb's copy has only in-frame clones and leaves some out. Of 30,000 to 35,000 clones in the sample, approximately 84% were seen once. The sequencing here drew on peripheral blood, taken 28 days after the second AZD1222 dose. These receptors were taken from an adult who received the AZD1222 COVID-19 vaccine.

This chain joins TRBV3-1 (or the pseudogene TRBV3-2) and TRBJ1-1; possibly TRBD1 for D (6 bases). V lost 0 bases and J lost 11, with 16 bases in between. The CDR3 is made up of 14 amino acids. Germline loops: CDR1 LGHDT, CDR2 YNNKEL (reference sequence). The CDR3 spells CASSQDQRGRSAFF. The CDR3 nucleotides are TGTGCCAGCAGCCAAGATCAGCGGGGGCGGTCGGCTTTCTTT.

With regard to this clone: Distinct nucleotide sequences in the sample also encode this CDR3. CDR3 residues: CASSLGAGGTEAFF. CDR3 DNA sequence: TGCGCCAGCAGCTTGGGCGCGGGGGGCACTGAAGCTTTCTTT. This chain links TRBV5-1 with TRBJ1-1; D perhaps matches TRBD1 (5 bases). V lost 0 bases to trimming and J lost 4 bases, with 10 bases between them. The CDR3 is 14 amino acids. Per the germline V gene, CDR1 is SGHRS and CDR2 is YFSETQ.

V gene TRBV4-1 combines with J gene TRBJ2-1, with D perhaps given as TRBD1 or TRBD2 (5 bases each). This CDR3 region has 16 residues. Germline V gives CDR1 MGHRA, CDR2 YSYEKL. V shed 1 base and J shed 4 bases, with 14 bases lying between them. The CDR3 spells CASSQAGRDPYNEQFF. DNA of the CDR3: TGCGCCAGCAGCCAAGCTGGTCGGGACCCTTACAATGAGCAGTTCTTC.

The chain carries TRBV2 and TRBJ1-1; perhaps TRBD1 as D (5 bases). The CDR3 spans 13 residues. Germline loops: CDR1 SNHLY, CDR2 FYNNEI. V shed 0 bases and J shed 5 bases, with 7 bases lying between them. CDR3 in amino acids: CASSEAEGTEAFF. CDR3 nucleotide sequence: TGTGCCAGCAGTGAAGCCGAGGGGACTGAAGCTTTCTTT.

This clone was picked up a small number of times. The genes are TRBV2 and TRBJ2-1; 7 bases are shared with TRBD1. The V segment lost 7 bases and the J segment 7 bases; nucleotides outside the gene matches: 7. Looked up from germline, CDR1 is SNHLY and CDR2 is FYNNEI. The CDR3 totals 13 residues. The CDR3 is CASTLTGTNEQFF. CDR3 coding DNA: TGTGCCAGCACCCTGACAGGGACGAATGAGCAGTTCTTC.

CDR3 bases: TGCGCCAGCAGCCGTACAGATTCTGGCTATGGCTACACCTTC. Its translation: CASSRTDSGYGYTF. This chain links TRBV5-1 with TRBJ1-2; D not certain. The CDR3 length is 14 residues. Germline V gives CDR1 SGHRS, CDR2 YFSETQ. V was pared by 4 bases and J by 4 bases, with 14 bases between.

The J gene is TRBJ1-6, the V gene TRBV7-8, with TRBD1 matching 7 bases. CDR1 is SGHVS and CDR2 is FQNEAQ in the germline V gene. The CDR3 contains 15 residues. J lost 11 bases, V lost 5 bases, and 12 bases had no gene match. CDR3: CASSVQGVPRAPLHF. CDR3 nucleotides: TGTGCCAGCAGCGTCCAGGGGGTCCCTAGGGCACCCCTCCACTTT.

This clone was observed a few times. The chain uses TRBV27 and TRBJ2-2, with D unresolved. Trimming took 4 bases from V and 4 from J, leaving 7 bases between them. The CDR3 covers 13 residues. Germline V gene sequence: CDR1 MNHEY, CDR2 SMNVEV (reference sequence). The chain's CDR3 is CASSSLLTGELFF. The CDR3, as DNA: TGTGCCAGCAGTTCACTGCTCACCGGGGAGCTGTTTTTT.

The rearrangement uses TRBV9 and TRBJ2-1, with D hard to call. Germline V gene data show CDR1 as SGDLS and CDR2 as YYNGEE. The CDR3 has 13 residues. The V end lost 0 bases, the J end lost 9 bases, and 10 bases lay between the germline ends. The CDR3 DNA reads TGTGCCAGCAGCGTAGGTCGTGTTAGTGAGCAGTTCTTC. Translating gives CASSVGRVSEQFF.

V is TRBV6-1 and J is TRBJ1-2, with D hard to call. The CDR3 is 10 residues long. The ends were cut back, 3 bases at V and 7 bases at J, with 3 bases in the middle. Germline-derived CDR1 and CDR2 are MNHNS and SASEGT. In DNA, the CDR3 is TGTGCCAGCAGTGAGGTTGGCTACACCTTC. Protein product: CASSEVGYTF.

The gene calls are TRBV5-1 and TRBJ2-7; D perhaps matches TRBD2 (6 bases). The CDR3 covers 14 residues. Per the germline V gene, CDR1 is SGHRS and CDR2 is YFSETQ. Trimming pared 4 bases from V and 6 bases from J, leaving 17 bases between. The CDR3 spells CASSPGLPPVEQYF. DNA of the CDR3: TGCGCCAGCAGCCCGGGACTTCCACCTGTCGAGCAGTACTTC.

The rearrangement joins TRBV6-5 to TRBJ2-1; D is ambiguous. The CDR3 runs to 13 residues. The germline V gene has CDR1 MNHEY and CDR2 SVGAGI. Trimming removed 6 bases from V and 0 bases from J, with 6 bases in between. CDR3 sequence (DNA): TGTGCCAGCAGCGACAACTCCTACAATGAGCAGTTCTTC. Amino acid sequence: CASSDNSYNEQFF.

The table lists this clone with a count of one. The gene calls are TRBV19 and TRBJ2-7, with 11 bases matching TRBD2. Germline V gene data show CDR1 as LNHDA and CDR2 as SQIVND (reference sequence). The CDR3 spans 14 residues. With 5 bases clipped from V and 5 bases from J, the junction kept 5 bases outside the gene matches. DNA of the CDR3: TGTGCCAGTAGTCCTAGCGGGAGGAGGAACGAGCAGTACTTC. Translation: CASSPSGRRNEQYF.

This clone was picked up a small number of times. The chain couples TRBV30 to TRBJ2-7; D remains ambiguous. The V end was cut by 6 bases, the J end by 6 bases, with 18 bases between. Germline CDR1 reads GTSNPN; CDR2 reads SVGIG (reference sequence). This CDR3 has 13 residues. In DNA form, the CDR3 reads TGTGCCTGCCACGAGTCATACATGGCCGAGCAGTACTTC. The encoded protein is CACHESYMAEQYF.

This chain joins TRBV2 and TRBJ1-2; TRBD1 aligns across 8 bases. The germline V gene encodes CDR1 SNHLY and CDR2 FYNNEI. This CDR3 comprises 13 residues. Trimming took 4 bases from V and 8 from J; bases not matched to a gene: 6. The CDR3 DNA is TGTGCCAGCAGTGTGACAGGGGAACGGGGCTACACCTTC. Amino acid sequence: CASSVTGERGYTF. Filled out from reference TRBV2 and TRBJ1-2, the complete variable domain reads EPEVTQTPSHQVTQMGQEVILRCVPISNHLYFYWYRQILGQKVEFLVSFYNNEISEKSEIFDDQFSVERPDGSNFTLKIRSTKLEDSAMYFCASSVTGERGYTFGSGTRLTVV.

CDR3 coding DNA: TGTGCCAGCAGCCAAGATCACGTCCGGGAGTACACCGGGGAGCTGTTTTTT. Its protein product is CASSQDHVREYTGELFF. This chain uses TRBV14 with TRBJ2-2; D might be TRBD2 (6 bases). V lost 0 bases, J lost 3 bases, and 14 bases lay in between. Germline values: CDR1 SGHDN, CDR2 FVKESK. This CDR3 contains 17 residues.

V gene TRBV4-1 combines with J gene TRBJ2-5; a weak D match, TRBD2 (6 bases). The CDR3 sequence is 16 residues long. Trimming took 1 base from V and 1 from J, leaving 13 bases between them. Germline V gene sequence: CDR1 MGHRA, CDR2 YSYEKL. CDR3 residues: CASSQASGTFQETQYF. The CDR3 DNA reads as TGCGCCAGCAGCCAAGCCTCCGGGACTTTCCAAGAGACCCAGTACTTC.

This clone is a singleton in its sample. The chain combines TRBV3-1 (or the pseudogene TRBV3-2) with TRBJ2-2; D not certain. Trimming removed 0 bases from V and 5 bases from J, with 13 bases in between. From germline, CDR1 is LGHDT and CDR2 YNNKEL (reference sequence). The CDR3 extends over 16 amino acids. In nucleotides, the CDR3 is TGTGCCAGCAGCCAAGATTATGAGACTTTGACCGGGGAGCTGTTTTTT. This gives the protein CASSQDYETLTGELFF.

The rearrangement joins TRBV28 to TRBJ2-2; tentative D call: TRBD1 (5 bases). The CDR3 is 13 residues long. The V and J ends lost 6 bases and 8 bases respectively, with 13 bases between them. Germline V CDR1 and CDR2: MDHEN, SYDVKM. CDR3 residues: CASSWGPSGELFF. The DNA of the CDR3 is TGTGCCAGCAGCTGGGGCCCCTCAGGGGAGCTGTTTTTT.

CDR3 nucleotide sequence: TGTGCCAGCAGCGCGACGGTGAACACTGAAGCTTTCTTT. Amino acid sequence: CASSATVNTEAFF. The chain links TRBV3-1 (or the pseudogene TRBV3-2) to TRBJ1-1; D ambiguous. Germline-derived CDR1 and CDR2 are LGHDT and YNNKEL (reference sequence). The CDR3 contains 13 residues. The V and J ends lost 5 bases and 0 bases respectively, with 7 bases between them.

This clone was seen a single time. The gene calls are TRBV7-9 and TRBJ2-7; D remains ambiguous. Germline V gene lookup returns CDR1 SEHNR and CDR2 FQNEAQ (reference sequence). The CDR3 is 12 residues long. Between the trimmed V and J ends, which lost 1 base and 2 bases, there was a span of 3 bases. The CDR3 spells CASSLVAYEQYF. CDR3 in DNA: TGTGCCAGCAGCTTAGTAGCCTACGAGCAGTACTTC.

The chain combines TRBV24-1 with TRBJ2-7; D is ambiguous. Germline CDR1 KGHDR, CDR2 SFDVKD. The length of the CDR3 is 14 residues. V was trimmed by 2 bases and J by 3 bases, leaving 10 bases between them. The CDR3 sequence: CATSDCVCIYEQYF. The CDR3 nucleotides read TGTGCCACCAGTGATTGCGTCTGCATCTACGAGCAGTACTTC.

The chain combines TRBV7-6 with TRBJ1-2; 7 bases align to TRBD1. In germline, CDR1 is SGHVS, CDR2 FNYEAQ. This CDR3 is built from 19 residues. V lost 4 bases and J lost 0; bases outside the gene matches: 17. The CDR3 DNA follows: TGTGCCAGCAGCTCCCCTCCTCGGGACAGTGAACCAGCTAACTATGGCTACACCTTC. This codes for CASSSPPRDSEPANYGYTF.

The chain links TRBV6-5 to TRBJ2-7; 11 bases agree with TRBD2. The CDR3 spans 15 residues. V shed 6 bases and J 2 bases; nucleotides not matched to a gene: 6. Germline V CDR1 and CDR2: MNHEY, SVGAGI. CDR3 in DNA: TGTGCCAGCAGGATTAGCGGGAGGGGCACCTACGAGCAGTACTTC. The encoded protein is CASRISGRGTYEQYF.

This chain uses TRBV9 with TRBJ2-1, with TRBD2 identical over 8 bases. CDR1 and CDR2 from the germline V gene are SGDLS and YYNGEE. With 2 bases clipped from V and 5 bases from J, the junction kept 6 bases outside the gene matches. The CDR3 spans 15 residues. Written as DNA, the CDR3 is TGTGCCAGCAGCGTGCTGACTAGCGCGGACAATGAGCAGTTCTTC. This encodes CASSVLTSADNEQFF.

This chain joins TRBV28 and TRBJ1-5, with D possibly being TRBD1 (6 bases). V lost 2 bases to trimming and J lost 0 bases, with 14 bases between them. CDR1 is MDHEN, CDR2 SYDVKM, per germline. The CDR3 consists of 17 residues. CDR3 residues: CASSLRQALNSNQPQHF. For the CDR3, the DNA is TGTGCCAGCAGTTTACGACAGGCGTTGAATAGCAATCAGCCCCAGCATTTT.

Remarks on this clone: A read error may account for a junction end that differs from germline. The V call is TRBV13, the J call TRBJ1-1; maybe TRBD1 (6 bases). This CDR3 region has 13 residues. Germline CDR1 is PRHDT and CDR2 is FYEKMQ (reference sequence). The DNA of the CDR3 is TGTGCCAGCAGCCTAGGGGGACTCACTGAAGCTTTCTTT. Protein: CASSLGGLTEAFF.

This clone was detected once. The rearrangement joins TRBV11-3 to TRBJ1-1; 7 nucleotides match TRBD1. Losses at the gene ends were 3 bases for V and 1 base for J; bases not matched to a gene: 2. Looked up from germline, CDR1 is SGHNT and CDR2 is YENEEA. This CDR3 has 14 amino acids. The CDR3 DNA is TGTGCCAGCAGCTTCGGACAGGCGAACACTGAAGCTTTCTTT. It codes for CASSFGQANTEAFF.

This chain links TRBV3-1 (or the pseudogene TRBV3-2) with TRBJ1-2; tentative D call: TRBD1 (6 bases). CDR3 length equals 13 residues. Trimming removed 4 bases from V and 6 bases from J, with 12 bases in between. Per the germline V gene, CDR1 is LGHDT and CDR2 is YNNKEL (reference sequence). The CDR3 DNA is TGTGCCAGCAGCCGTACAGGGATGGATGGCTACACCTTC. As protein: CASSRTGMDGYTF.